This section outlines one T cell receptor (beta chain) sequence together with its context. Losses at the gene ends were 5 bases for V and 2 bases for J; bases not matched to a gene: 8. This CDR3 region has 16 residues. The data were taken from a study of regulatory T cells in long-lasting Graves disease. Relying on iRepertoire HTBI primers and Arm-PCR of CDR3 regions, the team built TCR beta libraries. TCRdb analysed the multiplex PCR reads with MiXCR anew, one entry per CDR3 protein. Altogether roughly 420,000 distinct CDR3 sequences are present, roughly 15% being singletons, with the ten largest covering 20% to 25%. Time point defined: newly diagnosed GD, antithyroid drugs for less than 3 months. Following extraction of RNA from PBMCs, that RNA was used to make the TCR library. These data also formed part of another study, on T cells in Graves' hyperthyroidism and ophthalmopathy. That report adds: Among the patients, aged 18 to 65, hyperthyroidism was newly diagnosed and had lasted under 2 months. An initial round of RT-PCR targeting the TCR CDR3 relied on the HTBI primer set. Blood also showed most of the thyroid clonotypes that were expanded above 0.001.

V is TRBV12-3 or TRBV12-4 and J is TRBJ2-1; 8 bases align to TRBD1. Specimen: peripheral blood mononuclear cells (PBMCs), collected at new diagnosis, from a patient treated with antithyroid drugs. The source of this sequence is a woman between 18 and 29 years old with Graves disease. The CDR3 sequence: CASSPGDRGTYNEQFF. The CDR3 DNA sequence: TGTGCCAGCAGTCCCGGCGACAGGGGAACCTACAATGAGCAGTTCTTC.